The 5 T cell receptor beta chains given below trace back to one sample, sequenced in a study of T cells expressing NK-cell markers (dated by TCRdb to the early 2020s). The library was generated by 5' RACE. The sequencing machine was an Illumina HiSeq 2000. With the reads reprocessed by TCRdb, a single entry stands for each CDR3 protein sequence and no DNA is reported. This sample's records show approximately 170,000 distinct CDR3 sequences. Over 20% of the sample is in the top ten clones. The sample taken for sequencing was blood T cells: a sorted CD56 or NKG2C T cell subset, CD4+ or CD8+ T cells, or bulk PBMC T cells (not recorded which). These receptors were collected from a man aged 18-70 years in good health.

The chain recombines TRBV24-1 with TRBJ2-7; TCRdb gives TRBD1 as the D gene, but with no DNA this cannot be confirmed. The CDR3 sequence is 14 residues long. Germline V gene data show CDR1 as KGHDR and CDR2 as SFDVKD. Here the CDR3 reads CATSAGAWSYEQYF.

V usage is TRBV27 and J usage is TRBJ2-1; TCRdb outputs TRBD2, but without DNA this stays unchecked. Germline V CDR1 and CDR2: MNHEY, SMNVEV (reference sequence). CDR3 length: 14 amino acids. The CDR3 protein is CASSVLARRDEQFF.

The chain joins TRBV27 to TRBJ1-1; TCRdb's D call, TRBD1, is unchecked because there is no DNA. This CDR3 has 14 residues. Germline assignment: CDR1 MNHEY and CDR2 SMNVEV (reference sequence). The CDR3 sequence is CASSLKGAWTEAFF.

The rearrangement links TRBV7-9 to TRBJ1-6; TCRdb's D call, TRBD1, is unchecked because there is no DNA. The CDR3 runs to 16 residues. From germline, CDR1 is SEHNR and CDR2 FQNEAQ (reference sequence). CDR3: CASSLSRTGVNSPLHF.

The V gene is TRBV4-1, the J gene TRBJ2-7; with no DNA, the TCRdb D assignment of TRBD2 cannot be verified. CDR1 is MGHRA, CDR2 YSYEKL, per germline. This CDR3 comprises 19 residues. CDR3 sequence reads: CASSQGFPSLAGTPYEQYF.